The next 20 T cell receptor beta chains were all read from a single sample in a study of Ad26.COV2.S vaccination and SARS-CoV-2 variants. The treatment denotes: around 19 received Ad26.COV2.S at low or high dose, single or two shots; 5 received placebo; per-sample allocation not given. Samples came from day 63 after the first vaccine or placebo injection. Some clones are missing from TCRdb's copy, which holds only in-frame ones; the method was immunoSEQ multiplex PCR. The sample contains 300,000 to 450,000 clones, about 88% of which appear only once. The sample in question was peripheral blood, obtained in a trial of Ad26.COV2.S vaccine versus placebo. The receptors stem from a person between 18 and 59 years old who received the Ad26.COV2.S COVID-19 vaccine or a placebo.

The genes are TRBV5-4 and TRBJ2-3; 8 bases are shared with TRBD1. Germline V gives CDR1 SGHNT, CDR2 YYREEE (reference sequence). V gave up 4 bases and J gave up 2 bases; unmatched junction bases: 9. The CDR3 loop spans 16 amino acids. This CDR3 is CASSPGTGIFTDTQYF. In DNA form, the CDR3 reads TGTGCCAGCAGCCCCGGGACAGGAATTTTCACAGATACGCAGTATTTT.

V gene TRBV5-6 combines with J gene TRBJ2-5; D is tentatively TRBD1 or TRBD2 (5 bases each). V was clipped by 3 bases and J by 5 bases, with 5 bases between them. The CDR3 runs 11 residues. Germline loops: CDR1 SGHDT, CDR2 YYEEEE. This CDR3 is CASSWDETQYF. In nucleotides, the CDR3 is TGTGCCAGCAGCTGGGACGAGACCCAGTACTTC.

For the CDR3, the DNA is TGTGCCAGCAGTTATTCGACTAGTAAAGAGACCCAGTACTTC. Translated: CASSYSTSKETQYF. J is TRBJ2-5 and V is TRBV6-5; possible D gene TRBD2, 6 bases. The V end was cut by 3 bases, the J end by 3 bases, with 11 bases between. Germline V lookup: CDR1 MNHEY, CDR2 SVGAGI. This CDR3 comprises 14 residues.

The chain has TRBV28 and TRBJ1-4; the match to TRBD1 covers 9 bases. The germline gives CDR1 MDHEN, CDR2 SYDVKM. This CDR3 has 15 residues. V lost 7 bases and J lost 5; bases outside the gene matches: 8. The CDR3 loop is CASTQSGTGNEKLFF. The CDR3 bases are TGTGCCAGCACTCAGTCCGGGACAGGGAATGAAAAACTGTTTTTT.

V gene TRBV29-1 combines with J gene TRBJ2-2, with D maybe TRBD2 (5 bases). This CDR3 contains 15 residues. The germline V and J ends were trimmed by 4 bases and 5 bases, with 17 bases remaining between them. Looked up from germline, CDR1 is SQVTM and CDR2 is ANQGSEA. CDR3: CSVARRGLMTGELFF. In nucleotides, the CDR3 is TGCAGCGTTGCCCGACGGGGATTGATGACCGGGGAGCTGTTTTTT.

In this sample, this clone turned up once. The CDR3 bases are TGTGCCAGCATGGGGGGGGTTCAGTACTTC. Its protein is CASMGGVQYF. This chain connects TRBV6-5 to TRBJ2-4, with 7 nucleotides matching TRBD2. CDR3 size: 10 residues. Germline V CDR1 and CDR2: MNHEY, SVGAGI. J lost 11 bases, V lost 7 bases, and 2 bases had no gene match.

In DNA, the CDR3 is TGTGCCAGCACCTCGGGGAATAGCAATCAGCCCCAGCATTTT. This sequence encodes CASTSGNSNQPQHF. The chain is built from TRBV19 and TRBJ1-5; D remains ambiguous. Germline CDR1 is LNHDA and CDR2 is SQIVND (reference sequence). The ends were cut back, 9 bases at V and 0 bases at J, with 12 bases in the middle. This CDR3 contains 14 residues.

This clone was seen only once. The J gene is TRBJ2-3, the V gene TRBV14; 12 nucleotides align to TRBD2. J lost 2 bases, V lost 3 bases, and 3 bases had no gene match. The CDR3 sequence is 16 residues long. Looked up from germline, CDR1 is SGHDN and CDR2 is FVKESK. The CDR3 loop reads CASSQGLAGFTDTQYF. The CDR3 nucleotides read TGTGCCAGCAGCCAGGGACTAGCGGGTTTCACAGATACGCAGTATTTT.

The chain links TRBV10-1 to TRBJ2-2; D is ambiguous. CDR3 length: 17 amino acids. Germline V CDR1 and CDR2: WNHNN, SYGVQD (reference sequence). Trimming stripped 0 bases from V and 7 bases from J, with 18 bases between. Written as DNA, the CDR3 is TGCGCCAGCAGTGAGTCGAACCAAGCACAAGGAATCGGGGAGCTGTTTTTT. Encoded protein: CASSESNQAQGIGELFF.

The V and J genes are TRBV5-1 and TRBJ2-7; D is uncertain. This CDR3 spans 11 amino acids. Between the trimmed V and J ends, which lost 0 bases and 6 bases, there was a span of 4 bases. Germline-derived CDR1 and CDR2 are SGHRS and YFSETQ. In DNA form, the CDR3 reads TGCGCCAGCAGCTTGGGGGCCGAGCAGTACTTC. It codes for CASSLGAEQYF.

This clone was recorded only once. The chain recombines TRBV10-3 with TRBJ2-1; D gene uncertain. Germline-derived CDR1 and CDR2 are ENHRY and SYGVKD. This CDR3 is 14 amino acids long. Deletions cut 8 bases from V and 5 bases from J, with 16 bases between. This CDR3 is CAIQVNDKNNEQFF. The CDR3 region has the DNA TGTGCCATCCAGGTCAATGACAAGAACAATGAGCAGTTCTTC.

This clone has ten or more counts. The chain's CDR3 is CASSLESRGGAGELFF. The CDR3 DNA follows: TGCGCCAGCAGCTTGGAGAGCAGGGGCGGGGCCGGGGAGCTGTTTTTT. The chain has TRBV5-1 and TRBJ2-2, with D perhaps matching TRBD1 or TRBD2 (6 bases each). V was trimmed by 0 bases and J by 6 bases, leaving 15 bases between them. Germline V CDR1 and CDR2: SGHRS, YFSETQ. CDR3 length: 16 residues.

The chain is built from TRBV2 and TRBJ1-1; 9 nucleotides line up with TRBD1. In germline, CDR1 is SNHLY, CDR2 FYNNEI. This CDR3 has 10 residues. Trimming cost V 8 bases and J 9 bases; bases outside gene matches: 1. In nucleotides, the CDR3 is TGTGCCAGCGGGACAGGGAAAGCTTTCTTT. Its translation is CASGTGKAFF.

The chain is built from TRBV5-5 and TRBJ1-2; no reliable D call. Germline-derived CDR1 and CDR2 are SGHKS and YYEKEE (reference sequence). V shed 6 bases and J shed 6 bases, with 21 bases lying between them. This CDR3 has 15 residues. The CDR3 spells CASKYTVWERDGYTF. In nucleotides, the CDR3 is TGTGCCAGCAAGTATACGGTTTGGGAAAGGGATGGCTACACCTTC.

This rearrangement joins TRBV27 to TRBJ2-5, with TRBD1 as a possible D gene (6 bases). This CDR3 is 13 amino acids long. From germline, CDR1 is MNHEY and CDR2 SMNVEV (reference sequence). The CDR3 protein is CATARGGQETQYF. In DNA, the CDR3 is TGTGCTACAGCGAGAGGGGGCCAAGAGACCCAGTACTTC.

This chain uses TRBV6-2 or TRBV6-3 with TRBJ2-5; possibly TRBD1 or TRBD2 for D (5 bases each). Germline CDR1 reads MNHEY; CDR2 reads SVGEGT. The CDR3 covers 13 residues. The V end was cut by 4 bases, the J end by 5 bases, with 11 bases between. Here the CDR3 DNA reads TGTGCCAGCAGTTTTTCCGGGACGGAGACCCAGTACTTC. Translated: CASSFSGTETQYF.

The chain couples TRBV19 to TRBJ2-5; weak D call: TRBD2 (5 bases). The CDR3 length is 14 residues. The germline CDR1 and CDR2 sequences are LNHDA and SQIVND (reference sequence). V lost 3 bases and J 5 bases, leaving 13 bases between the germline ends. The CDR3 nucleotides read TGTGCCAGTAGTATGGCTAGCTGGGGTGAGACCCAGTACTTC. Its protein is CASSMASWGETQYF.

This chain's CDR3 is CASSYPKGGGIETQYF. CDR3 bases: TGTGCCAGCAGTTATCCCAAAGGCGGAGGGATTGAGACCCAGTACTTC. The V call is TRBV6-2 or TRBV6-3, the J call TRBJ2-5; tentative D call: TRBD2 (6 bases). Germline CDR1 and CDR2: MNHEY and SVGEGT. Trimming took 3 bases from V and 5 from J, leaving 19 bases between them. The CDR3 consists of 16 residues.

This clone was seen only once. The chain uses TRBV10-1 and TRBJ2-1; no clear D gene. Germline V gene sequence: CDR1 WNHNN, CDR2 SYGVQD (reference sequence). The CDR3 contains 12 residues. V shed 5 bases and J shed 12 bases, with 14 bases lying between them. DNA of the CDR3: TGCGCCAGCAGTCAGACCCCGGTGGGGCAGTTCTTC. Its translation: CASSQTPVGQFF.

The gene calls are TRBV5-1 and TRBJ2-5, with TRBD2 as a possible D gene (6 bases). CDR1 SGHRS and CDR2 YFSETQ come from the germline V gene. The CDR3 runs to 17 residues. Trimming left V 0 bases short and J 5 bases short, with 20 bases between. Written as DNA, the CDR3 is TGCGCCAGCAGCTTGGCCGGGGGTGGCACCACACAGGAGACCCAGTACTTC. It is translated as CASSLAGGGTTQETQYF.